Listed here are 4 T cell receptor beta chains from one sample, sequenced in a study of PD-L1 blockade in urothelial cancer. Generated by immunoSEQ multiplex PCR, the TCRdb table keeps only in-frame clones and is missing some. The sample has about 82,000 clones, approximately 90% seen once. The sample consisted of PBMCs, taken around atezolizumab (anti-PD-L1) treatment. The receptors were gathered from a woman in her 70s with urothelial cancer.

This chain uses TRBV5-4 with TRBJ2-7, with 7 nucleotides matching TRBD2. The trim removed 0 bases at V and 7 bases at J, leaving 7 bases unmatched. Germline CDR1 reads SGHNT; CDR2 reads YYREEE (reference sequence). The CDR3 runs to 14 residues. The CDR3: CASSLDFGTTEQYF. CDR3 DNA sequence: TGTGCCAGCAGCTTGGACTTCGGGACTACGGAGCAGTACTTC.

The chain employs TRBV2 and TRBJ1-3; a weak D match, TRBD1 (6 bases). The CDR3 loop spans 18 amino acids. V was pared by 7 bases and J by 0 bases, with 22 bases between. Germline CDR1 and CDR2: SNHLY and FYNNEI. The CDR3 DNA reads TGTGCCAGCAACCTACAGGGCCCTTCGCCTTACTCTGGAAACACCATATATTTT. It is translated as CASNLQGPSPYSGNTIYF.

The J gene is TRBJ1-5, the V gene TRBV4-3, with a tentative D call TRBD1 (5 bases). Germline V gene sequence: CDR1 LGHNA, CDR2 YSLEER. V was shortened by 0 bases and J by 6 bases, with 9 bases between the two germline ends. This CDR3 comprises 14 residues. CDR3 in amino acids: CASSQERGGQPQHF. CDR3 DNA: TGCGCCAGCAGCCAAGAAAGGGGAGGTCAGCCCCAGCATTTT.

This chain links TRBV6-4 with TRBJ1-1; weak D call: TRBD1 (6 bases). This CDR3 is 14 amino acids long. CDR1 is MRHNA and CDR2 is SNTAGT in the germline V gene. V was cut by 5 bases and J by 6 bases, with 16 bases left in between. The CDR3 DNA follows: TGTGCCAGCAGTCCTGAGACAGGAGCGCCTGAAGCTTTCTTT. Protein product: CASSPETGAPEAFF.